This TCR beta chain was captured in a study of OX40 agonist ivuxolimab in advanced cancers. Overall study context: It was permissible to have had prior anti-PD-1, anti-PD-L1 or anti-CTLA-4 therapy, and about 40% had some. General study results and limits: With doses of 0.1 to 3.0 mg/kg, CD4+ and CD8+ blood T cells had undergone clonal expansion by week 6.

Germline-derived CDR1 and CDR2 are SGHNT and YENEEA. The CDR3 is 13 amino acids. V lost 3 bases, J lost 4 bases, and 8 bases lay in between. Here immunoSEQ multiplex PCR was the method, and the copy in TCRdb shows in-frame clones only, minus some. The table includes about 92,000 clones, about four fifths detected once. Regarding this clone: What it binds is unknown.

If patients had autoimmune disease history or systemic immunosuppression, they were excluded. The clonotype originates from an adult with an advanced solid tumor such as melanoma, head and neck, liver or kidney cancer. Sample: CD4+ or CD8+ T cells sorted from blood, taken in a trial of the OX40 agonist ivuxolimab. The chain links TRBV11-3 to TRBJ2-3; D remains ambiguous. CDR3 sequence reads: CASSLNSPDTQYF. The CDR3, as DNA: TGTGCCAGCAGCTTGAATAGCCCAGATACGCAGTATTTT.